This TCR beta chain was recovered during a study of T-cell reconstitution after alpha-beta-depleted transplantation in children. General study results and limits: Expanded graft clones, several hundred of them, were reportedly the source of alpha-beta T cells about two months after transplant. T-cell counts and diversity were attributed mostly to newly produced T cells one year after transplant.

Per the germline V gene, CDR1 is SGHRS and CDR2 is YFSETQ. The CDR3 has 14 residues. V was clipped by 0 bases and J by 6 bases, with 12 bases between them. Unique molecular identifiers were incorporated into the prepared TCRbeta library. TCRdb analysed the PCR reads with MiXCR anew, one entry per CDR3 protein. The table records some 300,000 distinct CDR3 sequences, over 7% of them present only once. Only a few counts were recorded for this clonotype. Antigen unknown. The rearrangement joins TRBV5-1 to TRBJ1-1; D remains unclear. The origin of this receptor is a female patient under 10 years old who had a stem cell transplant for Fanconi anemia, so the T cells may come from the graft donor. Source: peripheral blood, taken 360 days after TCRalphabeta/CD19-depleted stem cell transplant. The CDR3 nucleotides are TGCGCCAGCAGCTTGGGTACGACCCTACCTGAAGCTTTCTTT. Its translation is CASSLGTTLPEAFF. Filled out from reference TRBV5-1 and TRBJ1-1, the complete variable domain reads KAGVTQTPRYLIKTRGQQVTLSCSPISGHRSVSWYQQTPGQGLQFLFEYFSETQRNKGNFPGRFSGRQFSNSRSEMNVSTLELGDSALYLCASSLGTTLPEAFFGQGTRLTVV.